A selection of T cell receptor beta chains follows, all from one sample in a study of vaccination effects on CD4 cells after COVID-19. Produced via immunoSEQ multiplex PCR; TCRdb's table is partial and in-frame only. Of tens of thousands of clones listed, about 69% are singletons. No antigen has been assigned to these receptors. Source: CD4+ T cells from PBMCs cultured without peptide, taken before COVID-19 vaccination. Receptors originate from a human donor who had a prior SARS-CoV-2 infection. CDR3s include the opening cysteine and the closing phenylalanine or tryptophan. Each record gives: clone size, V gene, D gene, J gene, CDR3 DNA, CDR3 protein. D genes are given only for firm matches. The listing skips clone size in some rows; elsewhere it reads once, few, many or a size class.

-	TRBV19	TRBD1	TRBJ1-6	TGTGCCAGCAACCCGGGACAGGGGGCAATTTCACCCCTCCACTTT	CASNPGQGAISPLHF
-	TRBV5-4	TRBD2	TRBJ2-5	TGTGCCAGCAGCGACCGGGGGGGTCCGGAGACCCAGTACTTC	CASSDRGGPETQYF
few	TRBV19	-	TRBJ1-2	TGTGCCAGTAGTATTGTTGGGACCGAGCATTATGGCTACACCTTC	CASSIVGTEHYGYTF
-	TRBV9	TRBD2	TRBJ2-7	TGTGCCAGCAGCGTAGACTGGGTAGCGGGATCCTACGAGCAGTACTTC	CASSVDWVAGSYEQYF
few	TRBV19	-	TRBJ1-1	TGTGCCAGTAGTCCCCGGTCTGGGGGCACTGAAGCTTTCTTT	CASSPRSGGTEAFF
-	TRBV28	TRBD2	TRBJ2-1	TGTGCCAGCAGATGGCGGGAGGGATACAATGAGCAGTTCTTC	CASRWREGYNEQFF
-	TRBV12-3/TRBV12-4	-	TRBJ2-1	TGTGCCAGCAGTTTCGAACTGTACAATGAGCAGTTCTTC	CASSFELYNEQFF
once	TRBV4-2	-	TRBJ2-2	TGTGCCAGCAGCCAACGAGCCGGGACGGGCCACGACCCGAACACCGGGGAGCTGTTTTTT	CASSQRAGTGHDPNTGELFF
-	TRBV27	-	TRBJ2-3	TGTGCCAGCAGATACATGGGGGGTGATAGCACAGATACGCAGTATTTT	CASRYMGGDSTDTQYF
-	TRBV18	-	TRBJ1-1	TGTGCCAGCTCACGAGACGGAGATTCGAACACTGAAGCTTTCTTT	CASSRDGDSNTEAFF
-	TRBV6-5	TRBD1	TRBJ2-7	TGTGCCAGCAGTTATTTATTCGGGACAGGTCTATACGAGCAGTACTTC	CASSYLFGTGLYEQYF
-	TRBV5-1	TRBD2	TRBJ2-1	TGCGCCAGCAGCTTGGCACTAGCGGGAGTGGGGAATGAGCAGTTCTTC	CASSLALAGVGNEQFF
-	TRBV9	-	TRBJ1-1	TGTGCCAGCAGCCCCTTTTCCGTGAACACTGAAGCTTTCTTT	CASSPFSVNTEAFF
-	TRBV18	-	TRBJ2-3	TGTGCCAGCTCACCAACGGGCGGTGGAACGCAGTATTTT	CASSPTGGGTQYF
-	TRBV3-1/TRBV3-2	-	TRBJ1-6	TGTGCCAGTACCGACAGCCTAAATTCACCCCTCCACTTT	CASTDSLNSPLHF
few	TRBV19	-	TRBJ1-1	TGTGCCAGTAGTACCCTAGTGTCCCACACTGAAGCTTTCTTT	CASSTLVSHTEAFF
-	TRBV18	-	TRBJ1-5	TGTGCCAGCTCTTCCTCAGGGTCGCATCAGCCCCAGCATTTT	CASSSSGSHQPQHF
-	TRBV18	-	TRBJ1-5	TGTGCCAGCTCACCAGGCCAGAATCAGCCCCAGCATTTT	CASSPGQNQPQHF
-	TRBV9	-	TRBJ1-3	TGTGCCAGCAGCGTCGACAGTAACTCTGGAAACACCATATATTTT	CASSVDSNSGNTIYF
-	TRBV5-4	TRBD2	TRBJ2-2	TGTGCCAGCAGCTTGGCACTTACTAGCGGGGGCACCGGGGAGCTGTTTTTT	CASSLALTSGGTGELFF
-	TRBV7-2	-	TRBJ2-5	TGTGCCAGCAGCTTATCAAGGTCGGGCGCACAAGAGACCCAGTACTTC	CASSLSRSGAQETQYF
few	TRBV11-2	TRBD2	TRBJ2-2	TGTGCCAGCAGGGGACTAGCGGGTTACACCGGGGAGCTGTTTTTT	CASRGLAGYTGELFF
-	TRBV7-3	-	TRBJ2-2	TGTGCCAGCAGCTTACAGTCCTCTTGGGGCGGGGAGCTGTTTTTT	CASSLQSSWGGELFF
once	TRBV6-5	-	TRBJ1-2	TGTGCCAGCAGTTACTCGTCCCGGGGAGGCTACACCTTC	CASSYSSRGGYTF
-	TRBV10-3	-	TRBJ2-1	TGTGCCATCAGCCTACAGCTCTCCTCCTACAATGAGCAGTTCTTC	CAISLQLSSYNEQFF
-	TRBV2	-	TRBJ1-1	TGTGCCAGCAGAGATAAAGGACGGGCAGGCACTGAAGCTTTCTTT	CASRDKGRAGTEAFF
-	TRBV18	-	TRBJ1-2	TGTGCCAGCTCCCCCGGTTTTGGTACTAACTATGGCTACACCTTC	CASSPGFGTNYGYTF
-	TRBV5-4	TRBD1	TRBJ2-7	TGTGCCAGCAGCCCGCCGGGACAGGGGAGTAAGCAGTACTTC	CASSPPGQGSKQYF
-	TRBV4-1	-	TRBJ1-4	TGCGCCAGCAGCCAAGGGGGATTCGAAAAACTGTTTTTT	CASSQGGFEKLFF
-	TRBV5-1	TRBD2	TRBJ2-1	TGCGCCAGCAGCTTGACTAGCGGGGAGTACAATGAGCAGTTCTTC	CASSLTSGEYNEQFF
-	TRBV7-3	-	TRBJ1-6	TGTGCCAGCAGCTTCGGGGGCGGTAATTCACCCCTCCACTTT	CASSFGGGNSPLHF
once	TRBV18	-	TRBJ2-2	TGTGCCAGCTCACCTAGGGCAGGGTCGAACACCGGGGAGCTGTTTTTT	CASSPRAGSNTGELFF
-	TRBV7-2	TRBD2	TRBJ2-1	TGTGCCAGCAGCTTATCCCTAGCGGGGTACAATGAGCAGTTCTTC	CASSLSLAGYNEQFF
many	TRBV7-3	TRBD1	TRBJ1-2	TGTGCCAGCAGCCCCACAGGGGGCTATGGCTACACCTTC	CASSPTGGYGYTF
-	TRBV6-5	TRBD1	TRBJ1-4	TGTGCCAGCAGTTCCGGGACAGCCTATAATGAAAAACTGTTTTTT	CASSSGTAYNEKLFF
-	TRBV30	-	TRBJ1-1	TGTGCCTGGAGTCAAAGGGGGATGAACACTGAAGCTTTCTTT	CAWSQRGMNTEAFF
-	TRBV5-4	-	TRBJ2-5	TGTGCCAGCAGCACCGGGCAGATAGAGACCCAGTACTTC	CASSTGQIETQYF